This T cell receptor beta chain originates from a study of cytomegalovirus exposure and HLA in healthy donors. Study-level results: Solely CMV serostatus was available to characterize immune exposure. TCR association rates varied by HLA locus in a later analysis, with DRB1 highest and HLA-C lowest. In an earlier analysis, about 87% or about 30%: the productive usage of most TCR beta V segments. Reportedly, cytomegalovirus status was diagnosed with high sensitivity and specificity.

A multiplex PCR was run with 60 Vbeta primers and 13 Jbeta primers. TCRdb's table, derived via immunoSEQ multiplex PCR, lists solely in-frame clones and lacks some. Of roughly 150,000 clones detected, about three quarters appear once; the ten largest clones hold around 3.7%. Concerning this clone itself: What it recognizes is unknown.

The CDR3 length is 13 residues. The junction had 2 bases not matched to a gene; V was cut back by 8 bases and J by 4 bases. Germline assignment: CDR1 MGHDK and CDR2 SYGVNS. This chain links TRBV25-1 with TRBJ2-7; the match to TRBD2 covers 13 bases. The clonotype originates from a male donor in good health and CMV-seronegative. Sequences were obtained from PBMCs. The CDR3 DNA reads as TGTGCCAGCCGGACTAGCGGGAGTTACGAGCAGTACTTC. Protein product: CASRTSGSYEQYF.